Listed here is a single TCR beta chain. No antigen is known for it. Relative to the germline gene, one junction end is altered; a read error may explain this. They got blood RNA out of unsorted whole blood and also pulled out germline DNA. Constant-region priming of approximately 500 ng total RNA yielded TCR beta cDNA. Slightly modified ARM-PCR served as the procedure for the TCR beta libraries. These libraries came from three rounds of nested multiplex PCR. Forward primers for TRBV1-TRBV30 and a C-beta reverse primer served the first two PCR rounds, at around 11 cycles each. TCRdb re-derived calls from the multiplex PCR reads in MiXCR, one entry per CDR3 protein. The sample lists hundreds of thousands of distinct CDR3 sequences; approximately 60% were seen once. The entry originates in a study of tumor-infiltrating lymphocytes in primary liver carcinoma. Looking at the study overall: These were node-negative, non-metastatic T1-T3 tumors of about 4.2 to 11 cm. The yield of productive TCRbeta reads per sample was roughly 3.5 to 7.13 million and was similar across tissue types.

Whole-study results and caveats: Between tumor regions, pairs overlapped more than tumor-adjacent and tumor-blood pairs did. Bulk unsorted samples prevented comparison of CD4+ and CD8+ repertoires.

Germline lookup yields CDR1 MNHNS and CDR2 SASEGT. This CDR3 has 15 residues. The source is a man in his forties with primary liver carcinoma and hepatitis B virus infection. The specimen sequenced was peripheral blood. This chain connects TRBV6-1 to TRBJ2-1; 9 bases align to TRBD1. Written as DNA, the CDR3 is TGTGCTAGCAATCCACAGGGGGCAATGGTCAATGAGAAGTTCTTC. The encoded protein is CASNPQGAMVNEKFF.